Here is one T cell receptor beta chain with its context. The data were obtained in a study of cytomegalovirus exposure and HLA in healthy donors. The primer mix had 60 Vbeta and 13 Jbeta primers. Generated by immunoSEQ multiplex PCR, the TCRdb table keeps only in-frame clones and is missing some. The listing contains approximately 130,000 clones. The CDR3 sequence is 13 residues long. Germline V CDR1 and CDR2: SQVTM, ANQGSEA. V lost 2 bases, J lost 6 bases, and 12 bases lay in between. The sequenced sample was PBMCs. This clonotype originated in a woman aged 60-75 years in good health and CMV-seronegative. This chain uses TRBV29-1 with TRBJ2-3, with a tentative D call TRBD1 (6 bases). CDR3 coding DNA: TGCAGCGTTGAACTCCCAGGGGTGGATACGCAGTATTTT. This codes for CSVELPGVDTQYF.